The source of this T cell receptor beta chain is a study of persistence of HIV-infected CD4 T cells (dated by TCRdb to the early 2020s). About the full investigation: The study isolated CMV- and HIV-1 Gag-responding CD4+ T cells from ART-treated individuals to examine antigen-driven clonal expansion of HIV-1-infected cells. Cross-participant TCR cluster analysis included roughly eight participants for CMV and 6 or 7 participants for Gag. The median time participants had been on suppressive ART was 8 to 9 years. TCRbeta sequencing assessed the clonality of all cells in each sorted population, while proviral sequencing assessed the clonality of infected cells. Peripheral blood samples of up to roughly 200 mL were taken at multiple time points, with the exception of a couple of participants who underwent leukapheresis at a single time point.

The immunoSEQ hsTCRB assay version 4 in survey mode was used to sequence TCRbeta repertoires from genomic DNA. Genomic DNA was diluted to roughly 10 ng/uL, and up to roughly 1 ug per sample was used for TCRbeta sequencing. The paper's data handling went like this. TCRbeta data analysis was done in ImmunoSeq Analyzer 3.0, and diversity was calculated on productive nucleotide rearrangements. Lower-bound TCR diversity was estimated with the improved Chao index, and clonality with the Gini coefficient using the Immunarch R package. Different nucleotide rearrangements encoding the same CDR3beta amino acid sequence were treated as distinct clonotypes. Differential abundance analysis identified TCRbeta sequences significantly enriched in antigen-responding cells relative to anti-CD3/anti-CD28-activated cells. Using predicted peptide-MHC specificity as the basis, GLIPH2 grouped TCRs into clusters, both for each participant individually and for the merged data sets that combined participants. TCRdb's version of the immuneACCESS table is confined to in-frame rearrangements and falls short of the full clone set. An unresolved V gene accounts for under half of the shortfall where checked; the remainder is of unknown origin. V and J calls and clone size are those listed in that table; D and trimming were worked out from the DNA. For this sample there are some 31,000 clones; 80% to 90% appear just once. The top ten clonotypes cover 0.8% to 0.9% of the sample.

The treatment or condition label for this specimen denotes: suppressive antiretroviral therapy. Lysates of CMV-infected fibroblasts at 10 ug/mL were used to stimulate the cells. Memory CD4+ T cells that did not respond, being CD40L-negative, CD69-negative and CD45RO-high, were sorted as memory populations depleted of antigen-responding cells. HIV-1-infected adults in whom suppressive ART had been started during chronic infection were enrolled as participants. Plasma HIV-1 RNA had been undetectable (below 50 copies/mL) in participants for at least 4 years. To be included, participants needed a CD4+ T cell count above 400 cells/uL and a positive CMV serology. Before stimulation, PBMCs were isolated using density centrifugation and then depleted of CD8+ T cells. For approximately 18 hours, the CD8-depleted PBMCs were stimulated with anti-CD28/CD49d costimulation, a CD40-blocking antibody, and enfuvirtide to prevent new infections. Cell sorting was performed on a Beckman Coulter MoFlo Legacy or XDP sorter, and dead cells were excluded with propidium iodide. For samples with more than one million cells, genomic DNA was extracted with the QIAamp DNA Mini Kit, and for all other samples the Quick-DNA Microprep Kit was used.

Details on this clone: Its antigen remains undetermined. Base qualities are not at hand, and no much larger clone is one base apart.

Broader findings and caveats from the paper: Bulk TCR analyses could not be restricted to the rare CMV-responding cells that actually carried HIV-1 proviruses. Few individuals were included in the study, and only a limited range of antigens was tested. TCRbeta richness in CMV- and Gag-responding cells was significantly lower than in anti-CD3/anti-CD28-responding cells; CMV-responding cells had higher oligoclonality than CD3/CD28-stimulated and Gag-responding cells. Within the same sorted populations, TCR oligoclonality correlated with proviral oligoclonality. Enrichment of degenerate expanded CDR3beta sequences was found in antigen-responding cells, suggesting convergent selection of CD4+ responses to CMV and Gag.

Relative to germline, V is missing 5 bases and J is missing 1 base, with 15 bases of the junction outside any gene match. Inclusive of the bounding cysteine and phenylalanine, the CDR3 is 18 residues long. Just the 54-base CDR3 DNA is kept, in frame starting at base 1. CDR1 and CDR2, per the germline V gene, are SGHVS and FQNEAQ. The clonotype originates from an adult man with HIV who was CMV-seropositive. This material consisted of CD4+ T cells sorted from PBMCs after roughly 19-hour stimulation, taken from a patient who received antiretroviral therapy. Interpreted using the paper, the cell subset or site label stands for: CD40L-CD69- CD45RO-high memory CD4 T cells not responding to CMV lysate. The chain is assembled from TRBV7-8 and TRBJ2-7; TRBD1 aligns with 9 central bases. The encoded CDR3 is CASSQRPPWTGDSYEQYF. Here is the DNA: TGTGCCAGCAGCCAGCGACCACCGTGGACAGGGGATTCCTACGAGCAGTACTTC.